This T cell receptor (beta chain) is drawn from a study of T cells in Graves' hyperthyroidism and ophthalmopathy. Trimming at V came to 5 bases and at J to 6 bases, leaving 16 bases not matched to a gene. The CDR3 is 17 residues long. TCR beta CDR3 region amplification was performed from RNA transcripts. Researchers ran a first-round RT-PCR on the TCR CDR3 using the HTBI primer set. TCRdb called the multiplex PCR reads again in MiXCR, with one record for every CDR3 protein. The sample includes roughly 200,000 distinct CDR3 sequences, 17% seen only once; the top ten take around 48%. This sequence joins TRBV12-3 or TRBV12-4 and TRBJ2-3; 8 nucleotides match TRBD1. The sample consisted of blood. This clonotype originated in a woman between 50 and 59 years old with Graves' hyperthyroidism. CDR3 protein: CASSPRLGQGPSDTQYF. Here the CDR3 DNA reads TGTGCCAGCAGTCCTAGACTAGGACAGGGACCCTCTGATACGCAGTATTTT.